This TCR beta chain was documented in a study of blood T cell repertoires in COVID-19. This CDR3 region has 11 residues. V was shortened by 3 bases and J by 7 bases, with 6 bases between the two germline ends. Method: immunoSEQ multiplex PCR; TCRdb's copy keeps in-frame clones and lacks some. The table records roughly 39,000 clones, 85% of them present only once. Sequenced: peripheral blood. V is TRBV12-3 or TRBV12-4 and J is TRBJ1-1; D might be TRBD1 (5 bases). This receptor was identified in a human donor in a cohort sampled during active COVID-19. The CDR3 reads CASSLGGEAFF. Here the CDR3 DNA reads TGTGCCAGCAGTTTGGGGGGTGAAGCTTTCTTT.